This record covers a single T cell receptor beta chain. This clone showed up just once. It lacks a known antigen. No per-base quality is available; no much larger clone lies one base away. The data belong to a study of shared clonotypes between healthy human individuals (dated by TCRdb to 2018 to 2021). With regard to the full study: A few men and a couple of women, aged 18 to 49 years, made up the cohort. For each donor, CD4 naive and CD4 memory were each run on three plates, CD8 naive on two plates, and CD8 memory on one plate. The study deeply sequenced blood TCR repertoires of about 5 healthy adults to estimate repertoire size and the extent of clonotype sharing between individuals. Different laboratories and diverse techniques were used to prepare libraries and sequence TCR repertoires, to increase sequencing depth and limit assay-specific biases. Each donor's leukapheresis produced roughly between about 0.8 and 10 billion PBMCs. Study-wide conclusions, independent of this receptor: Compared with non-shared clonotypes, the clonotypes found in all four sorted-subset donors had higher generation probabilities. Based on pairwise subsampling, the degree of clonotype sharing among donors was expected to be affected by sequencing depth. The genetic and exposure-history diversity represented was limited by the small number of donors. Sharing across a handful of donors was observed for around 5% of naive CD4, over 3% of naive CD8, about 2.3% of memory CD4, and over 0.3% of memory CD8 clonotypes. Rarefaction of sorted-subset datasets indicated incomplete sequencing despite the large sequencing depth. Sampling was restricted to blood, and TCR repertoires in tissue are likely to differ from TCR repertoires in blood. Estimated clonotype richness was generally larger for naive than for memory subsets.

Using the deep immunoSEQ assay, multiplex PCR amplified TCR CDR3 regions from genomic DNA. For each cell subset, the extracted genomic DNA was distributed evenly across all wells of several immunoSEQ 96-well plates, and each plate served as one replicate. For sorted subsets, 200 to 250 ng of genomic DNA, equivalent to 30,000 or so T cell genomes, went into each replicate PCR. Purified libraries were measured with a Qubit 3.0 fluorometer, size-checked on a Bioanalyzer 2100, and measured again with the KAPA Library Quantification kit. Every immunoSEQ 96-well plate was sequenced on a separate single-read 150-cycle Illumina NextSeq 550 flow cell. Per the source publication's procedure: The immunoSEQ output contained only junctional sequences without quality scores, so filtering could not match that applied to full-length reads. Sequences were annotated with PyIR, a Python wrapper for IgBLAST v1.9, using IMGT germline references to assign V/J genes and CDR3. Any read was removed if the V/J assignment was weak (E-value above 1e-6), the CDR3 was missing, or the read contained stop codons, out-of-frame junctions, or ambiguous translated residues. V3J clonotypes were defined as sequences sharing the same inferred V gene, J gene, and CDR3 amino acid sequence. Percentage overlap between repertoires was computed as shared unique clonotypes divided by the size of the smaller repertoire. Richness of each repertoire was evaluated using RTK rarefaction, the Chao1 estimator, and Recon v2.1 estimates of unobserved clonotypes. Generation probabilities were computed with OLGA for all TCRbeta clonotypes obtained by the gDNA method from a handful of donors. TCRdb limited this immuneACCESS table to in-frame rearrangements with V and J called. A share of clones is missing; checked studies link under half to unresolved V genes, and the rest is unexplained. V and J calls and clone size follow that table, whereas D and trimming were derived from the DNA. The sample has about 2.1 million clones on record, approximately 94% of them singletons. About 1.5% of the sample belongs to the ten largest clones.

CD8 naive samples consisted of CD45RO-negative cells that were positively selected for CCR7, yielding a CD45RA+CCR7+ population without TemRA cells. Donors were healthy HIV-negative adults with no recently reported acute infections or vaccinations. Every donor was a Caucasian adult living in Nashville, Tennessee, USA. Blood was collected by leukapheresis, and PBMCs were isolated by Ficoll-Histopaque density gradient centrifugation and then cryopreserved in liquid nitrogen vapor phase. Analytical flow cytometry was used to check the purity and quantity of every magnetically sorted T cell population. Each sorted fraction had its genomic DNA isolated and then quantified by UV absorbance on a Nanodrop 2000c. The CDR3, from cysteine to phenylalanine, totals 17 residues. Here the CDR3 DNA is all that survives: 51 bases in frame from base 1. CDR1 and CDR2 are read off the germline V gene as SGHRS and YFSETQ. V is clipped by 0 bases and J by 5 bases, and the sequence between their germline boundaries is 18 bases long.

The TCR comes from a young man in good health. Some clones in this sample may be carry-over from other donors' samples. Sequenced sample: naive CD8+ T cells from PBMCs. The sample's cell subset or site label is to be understood as: CD45RA+CCR7+. Recombination joined TRBV5-1 with TRBJ1-5, with the D gene not clear enough to name. The nucleotides are TGCGCCAGCAGCTTGGCCCGGGCAGCTAACGCGCATCAGCCCCAGCATTTT. Its protein product is CASSLARAANAHQPQHF. The full variable domain, with segments outside the CDR3 supplied by the reference TRBV5-1 and TRBJ1-5 proteins, appears as KAGVTQTPRYLIKTRGQQVTLSCSPISGHRSVSWYQQTPGQGLQFLFEYFSETQRNKGNFPGRFSGRQFSNSRSEMNVSTLELGDSALYLCASSLARAANAHQPQHFGDGTRLSIL.